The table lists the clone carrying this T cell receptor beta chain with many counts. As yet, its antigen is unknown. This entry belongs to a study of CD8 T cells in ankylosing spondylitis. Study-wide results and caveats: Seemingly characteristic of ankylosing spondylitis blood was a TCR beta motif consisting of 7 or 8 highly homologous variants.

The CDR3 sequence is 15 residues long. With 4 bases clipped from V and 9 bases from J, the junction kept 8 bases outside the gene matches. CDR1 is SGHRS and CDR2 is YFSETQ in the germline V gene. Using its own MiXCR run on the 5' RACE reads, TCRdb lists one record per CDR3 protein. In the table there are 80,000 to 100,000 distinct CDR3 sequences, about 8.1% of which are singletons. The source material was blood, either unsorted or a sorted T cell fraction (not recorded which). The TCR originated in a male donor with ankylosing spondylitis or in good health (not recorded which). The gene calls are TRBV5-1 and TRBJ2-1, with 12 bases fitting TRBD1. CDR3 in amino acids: CASSRGQGALIEQFF. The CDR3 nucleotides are TGCGCCAGCAGCCGGGGACAGGGGGCGCTTATTGAGCAGTTCTTC.